The text below deals with one T cell receptor beta chain. Its specificity is unknown. The donors, nominally healthy at sampling, likely had unrecorded immune exposures. This record belongs to a study of cytomegalovirus exposure and HLA in healthy donors. Study-level findings and limits: Accurate prediction of HLA-A and HLA-B alleles (for most subjects) was reportedly achieved from TCR beta sequences.

The PCR had 60 Vbeta and 13 Jbeta primers. The repertoire was sequenced with immunoSEQ multiplex PCR; TCRdb's copy has only in-frame clones and lacks some. This table has 80,000 to 95,000 clones, 60% to 85% appearing once. Trimming left V 3 bases short and J 2 bases short, with 11 bases between. The CDR3 sequence is 13 residues long. Germline loops: CDR1 SQVTM, CDR2 ANQGSEA. The sample taken for sequencing was PBMCs. The chain uses TRBV29-1 and TRBJ2-7; D not resolved. This clonotype originated in a man between 18 and 35 years old in good health and CMV-seropositive. The CDR3 region is CSVEGYGPYEQYF. As DNA, the CDR3 is TGCAGCGTTGAGGGCTACGGCCCCTACGAGCAGTACTTC.